This TCR beta chain was obtained from a study of cytomegalovirus exposure and HLA in healthy donors. The study, taken as a whole, reports: Relative to equally common others, HLA-associated TCR beta chains showed greater clonal expansion in a later analysis. Of the V segments, some could not be distinguished, including TRBV6-2 and TRBV6-3, and were excluded. For cytomegalovirus status, the classifier reportedly gave diagnoses with high specificity and sensitivity. A later examination showed that TCR association rates differed by HLA locus, with DRB1 most and HLA-C fewest.

Germline V gives CDR1 SGHVS, CDR2 FNYEAQ. The ends were cut back, 1 base at V and 5 bases at J, with 14 bases in the middle. CDR3 size: 15 residues. 60 Vbeta and 13 Jbeta primers were used in PCR. Repertoires were generated with immunoSEQ multiplex PCR, while TCRdb's copy carries only in-frame clones and drops some. The sample carries 120,000 or so clones, around 70% recorded once. The count of this clone is one. Its antigen remains unidentified. Sequenced sample: PBMCs. This chain uses TRBV7-6 with TRBJ2-5; D gene ambiguous. This receptor was obtained from a man aged 25-45 years in good health and CMV-seropositive. CDR3 sequence reads: CASSLELNRKETQYF. For the CDR3, the DNA is TGTGCCAGCAGCTTAGAGCTTAACAGAAAGGAGACCCAGTACTTC.